These T cell receptor beta chains were read from a single sample in a study of response to subunit inactivated influenza vaccine. Using its own MiXCR run on the RT-PCR reads, TCRdb lists one record per CDR3 protein. This table has fewer than 650,000 distinct CDR3 sequences, about an eighth appearing once. This specimen was PBMCs from blood, taken around seven weeks after vaccination. The receptors derive from a middle-aged man who received an inactivated influenza vaccine. CDR3s leave out the opening cysteine and the closing phenylalanine or tryptophan. Fields, in order: CDR3 length, V gene, J gene, clone size, CDR3 protein. A row's size may be missing; if present it is once, few, many or a size class.

15	TRBV6-5	TRBJ1-1	few	ASSYSSVLLGNTEAF
11	TRBV27	TRBJ2-3	NA	ATRQVSTDTQY
11	TRBV11-1	TRBJ2-4	few	ASSMTVGDIQY
11	TRBV13	TRBJ2-5	few	ASSKGTGETQY
15	TRBV10-1	TRBJ1-2	NA	ASSISRSDRATYGYT
14	TRBV12-3/TRBV12-4	TRBJ2-3	NA	ASRPAPPSKRDTQY
13	TRBV9	TRBJ2-3	NA	ASSGQGQWIDTQY
10	TRBV12-3/TRBV12-4	TRBJ2-1	many	ASSRVYNEQF
11	TRBV7-2	TRBJ1-4	NA	ASSLGVRAELF
15	TRBV28	TRBJ2-1	few	ASSLMKVLVGYNEQF
13	TRBV20-1	TRBJ2-7	few	SARAPGLLAYEQY
11	TRBV29-1	TRBJ2-7	many	SVGGKLLGEQY
11	TRBV10-3	TRBJ1-5	few	ATSDRESQPQH
14	TRBV24-1	TRBJ2-5	few	ATSDRRGRTQETQY
14	TRBV4-1	TRBJ2-7	NA	ASSQDRGQRFGEQY
12	TRBV12-3/TRBV12-4	TRBJ1-5	few	ASSTGTYNQPQH
14	TRBV11-2	TRBJ1-4	many	ASSFVRSATNEKLF
11	TRBV18	TRBJ2-1	NA	ASSPENYNEQF
14	TRBV20-1	TRBJ1-1	NA	SARLPGQGASTEAF
12	TRBV3-1	TRBJ1-1	NA	ASSQQGAYTEAF
15	TRBV24-1	TRBJ2-5	few	ATSDPGLAGAEETQY
12	TRBV12-3/TRBV12-4	TRBJ1-5	many	ASSLVRGNQPQH
12	TRBV7-2	TRBJ2-2	NA	ASSLGPLAGELF
15	TRBV29-1	TRBJ1-1	NA	SAAGLPGDRVGVEAF
11	TRBV7-2	TRBJ1-5	few	ASSSKTNQPQH
13	TRBV5-1	TRBJ1-6	many	ASSEPQGNNSPLH
12	TRBV12-3/TRBV12-4	TRBJ2-7	few	ASSLIGQGYEQY
12	TRBV5-5	TRBJ1-5	NA	ASSLVSSNQPQH